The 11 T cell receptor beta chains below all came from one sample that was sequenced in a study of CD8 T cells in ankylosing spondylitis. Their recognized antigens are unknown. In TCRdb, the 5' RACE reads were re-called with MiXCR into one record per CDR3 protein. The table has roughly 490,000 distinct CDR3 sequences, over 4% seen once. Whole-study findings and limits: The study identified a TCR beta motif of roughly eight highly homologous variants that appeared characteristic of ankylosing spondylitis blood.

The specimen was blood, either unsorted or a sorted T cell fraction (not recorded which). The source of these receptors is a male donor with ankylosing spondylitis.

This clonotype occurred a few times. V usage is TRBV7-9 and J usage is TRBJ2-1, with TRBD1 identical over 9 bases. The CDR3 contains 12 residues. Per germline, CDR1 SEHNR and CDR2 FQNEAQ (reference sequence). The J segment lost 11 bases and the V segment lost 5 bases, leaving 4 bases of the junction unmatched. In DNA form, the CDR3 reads TGTGCCAGCAGCAGGACAGGGGTTAAGCAGTTCTTC. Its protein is CASSRTGVKQFF.

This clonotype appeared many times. CDR3 nucleotide sequence: TGCAGTGCTAAGCGGGACAGTAACACAGATACGCAGTATTTT. This encodes CSAKRDSNTDTQYF. V is TRBV20-1 and J is TRBJ2-3; tentatively, D is TRBD1 or TRBD2 (7 bases each). The CDR3 extends over 14 amino acids. V was cut by 4 bases and J by 2 bases, with 13 bases left in between. Germline V gene lookup returns CDR1 DFQATT and CDR2 SNEGSKA (reference sequence).

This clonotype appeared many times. The CDR3: CASSLNRRGWGQYF. In DNA form, the CDR3 reads TGTGCCAGCAGCCTTAACCGGAGGGGATGGGGGCAGTACTTC. V usage is TRBV28 and J usage is TRBJ2-7; TRBD2 might be the D (6 bases). Germline V gene sequence: CDR1 MDHEN, CDR2 SYDVKM. The CDR3 loop spans 14 amino acids. V shed 6 bases and J shed 9 bases, with 21 bases lying between them. Using reference TRBV28 and TRBJ2-7 for the parts outside the CDR3, the full variable domain is DVKVTQSSRYLVKRTGEKVFLECVQDMDHENMFWYRQDPGLGLRLIYFSYDVKMKEKGDIPEGYSVSREKKERFSLILESASTNQTSMYLCASSLNRRGWGQYFGPGTRLTVT.

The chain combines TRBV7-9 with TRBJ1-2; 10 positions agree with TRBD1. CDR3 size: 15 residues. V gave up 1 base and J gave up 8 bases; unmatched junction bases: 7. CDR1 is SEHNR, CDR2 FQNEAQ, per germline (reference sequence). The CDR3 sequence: CASSLVGQGVFGYTF. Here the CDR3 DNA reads TGTGCCAGCAGCTTAGTCGGACAGGGGGTCTTCGGCTACACCTTC.

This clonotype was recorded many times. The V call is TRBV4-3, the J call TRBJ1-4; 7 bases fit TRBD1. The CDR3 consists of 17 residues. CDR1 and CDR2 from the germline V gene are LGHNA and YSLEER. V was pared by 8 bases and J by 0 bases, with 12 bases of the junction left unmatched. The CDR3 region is CASRPDRNDATNEKLFF. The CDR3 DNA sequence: TGCGCCAGCCGACCGGACAGGAACGATGCAACTAATGAAAAACTGTTTTTT.

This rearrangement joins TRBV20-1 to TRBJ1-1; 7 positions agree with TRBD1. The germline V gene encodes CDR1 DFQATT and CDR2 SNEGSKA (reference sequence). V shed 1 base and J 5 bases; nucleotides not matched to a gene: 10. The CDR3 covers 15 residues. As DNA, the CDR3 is TGCAGTGCTAGAGTCGGCAGGGGGTTGGTAACTGAAGCTTTCTTT. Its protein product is CSARVGRGLVTEAFF.

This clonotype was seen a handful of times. The CDR3 sequence is CASSRRQGGKYF. CDR3 sequence (DNA): TGTGCCAGCAGTCGCAGACAGGGGGGAAAGTACTTC. This chain joins TRBV6-6 and TRBJ2-4; 9 bases line up with TRBD1. CDR1 is MNHNY, CDR2 SVGAGI, per germline (reference sequence). V was clipped by 5 bases and J by 14 bases; unmatched bases: 7. CDR3 length: 12 residues.

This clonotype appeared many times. The CDR3 coding sequence is TGTGCCAGCAGCGCCCTATGGAGCACCGGGGAGCTGTTTTTT. Translation gives CASSALWSTGELFF. The chain couples TRBV4-2 to TRBJ2-2, with D hard to call. This CDR3 has 14 residues. Germline V lookup: CDR1 LGHNA, CDR2 YNFKEQ. Trimming took 5 bases from V and 4 from J, leaving 11 bases between them.

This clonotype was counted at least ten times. CDR3 loop: CASSHPGRGQPQHF. CDR3 coding DNA: TGTGCCAGCAGCCACCCCGGTCGGGGTCAGCCCCAGCATTTT. The V gene is TRBV4-2, the J gene TRBJ1-5; no clear D gene. Germline lookup yields CDR1 LGHNA and CDR2 YNFKEQ. The CDR3 loop spans 14 amino acids. Between the trimmed V and J ends, which lost 3 bases and 6 bases, there was a span of 12 bases.

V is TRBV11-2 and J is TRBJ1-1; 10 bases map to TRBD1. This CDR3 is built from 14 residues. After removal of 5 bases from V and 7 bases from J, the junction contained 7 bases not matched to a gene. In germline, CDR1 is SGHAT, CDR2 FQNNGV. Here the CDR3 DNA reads TGTGCCAGCAGCCCAGTGACAGGGGGCTTTGAAGCTTTCTTT. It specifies CASSPVTGGFEAFF.

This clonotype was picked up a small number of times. The CDR3 DNA sequence: TGCGCCAGCAGCCAAGTGTTAGGACAGCCTGGGGCCAACGTCCTGACTTTC. This encodes CASSQVLGQPGANVLTF. This chain links TRBV4-1 with TRBJ2-6; D is possibly TRBD1 (6 bases). Germline CDR1 and CDR2: MGHRA and YSYEKL. With 1 base removed from V and 2 bases from J, the gap between germline ends came to 12 bases. The CDR3 is made up of 17 amino acids.